Listed below are T cell receptor beta chains from one sample, sequenced in a study of T-cell reconstitution after alpha-beta-depleted transplantation in children. TCRdb reanalysed the PCR reads using MiXCR and keeps one entry per CDR3 protein. The table records about 200,000 distinct CDR3 sequences, roughly 7.1% of them present only once. The material sequenced was PBMCs, taken before TCRalphabeta/CD19-depleted stem cell transplant. These receptor sequences come from a boy aged 2 to 10 with acute lymphoblastic leukemia, due to receive a stem cell transplant. The CDR3 runs from the conserved cysteine through the conserved F or W. A D gene is named only where the DNA matches it firmly. For some rows the clone size is stated as once, few or many, or as a class when expanded; others skip it.

V: TRBV29-1
J: TRBJ2-1
D: -
size: many
DNA: TGCAGCGTTGAAGGAAGGGCTCGCAATGAGCAGTTCTTC
CDR3: CSVEGRARNEQFF

V: TRBV18
J: TRBJ2-2
D: -
size: many
DNA: TGTGCCAGCTCACCACGAAACGGGGGGCCCACCGGGGAGCTGTTTTTT
CDR3: CASSPRNGGPTGELFF

V: TRBV7-6
J: TRBJ2-5
D: -
size: -
DNA: TGTGCCAGCAGGGGATGGGAAGAGACCCAGTACTTC
CDR3: CASRGWEETQYF

V: TRBV20-1
J: TRBJ2-1
D: -
size: many
DNA: TGCAGTGCTAGTGGGACCGCCACCGTGGATGAGCAGTTCTTC
CDR3: CSASGTATVDEQFF

V: TRBV12-3/TRBV12-4
J: TRBJ1-1
D: -
size: few
DNA: TGTGCCAGCAGTTTGATCCCGGGTGACACTGAAGCTTTCTTT
CDR3: CASSLIPGDTEAFF

V: TRBV5-1
J: TRBJ2-1
D: TRBD1
size: many
DNA: TGCGCCAGCAGCTTGGGAGGGGGCACCTACAATGAGCAGTTCTTC
CDR3: CASSLGGGTYNEQFF

V: TRBV28
J: TRBJ1-5
D: TRBD1
size: few
DNA: TGTGCCAGCAGTTCTGACAAAGACAGGGACAATCAGCCCCAGCATTTT
CDR3: CASSSDKDRDNQPQHF

V: TRBV5-1
J: TRBJ2-1
D: -
size: many
DNA: TGCGCCAGCAGCTTGTGGCAGAGCTCCTACAATGAGCAGTTCTTC
CDR3: CASSLWQSSYNEQFF

V: TRBV4-2
J: TRBJ2-2
D: -
size: few
DNA: TGTGCCAGCAGCCAAGAGATACAGCGCACCGGGGAGCTGTTTTTT
CDR3: CASSQEIQRTGELFF

V: TRBV4-3
J: TRBJ2-5
D: -
size: few
DNA: TGCGCCAGCAGCCCGACACTGCAAGAGACCCAGTACTTC
CDR3: CASSPTLQETQYF

V: TRBV11-1
J: TRBJ2-6
D: -
size: few
DNA: TGTGCCAGCAGCTTAGGCGGGCTAGCTTCCTTCGGGGCCAACGTCCTGACTTTC
CDR3: CASSLGGLASFGANVLTF

V: TRBV5-1
J: TRBJ2-6
D: TRBD1
size: many
DNA: TGCGCCAGCAGCGTTACAGGGGTGAGCTCTGGGGCCAACGTCCTGACTTTC
CDR3: CASSVTGVSSGANVLTF

V: TRBV21-1
J: TRBJ2-5
D: -
size: few
DNA: TGTGCCCTCCACGACAGGGGGCGATCAGCGGATGCAGAGACCCAGTACTTC
CDR3: CALHDRGRSADAETQYF

V: TRBV6-5
J: TRBJ2-2
D: -
size: -
DNA: TGTGCCAGCAGACCAACAATGACCGGGGAGCTGTTTTTT
CDR3: CASRPTMTGELFF

V: TRBV15
J: TRBJ2-6
D: -
size: many
DNA: TGTGCCACCAGCAGAGATGGGTCTGGGGCCAACGTCCTGACTTTC
CDR3: CATSRDGSGANVLTF

V: TRBV6-1
J: TRBJ1-5
D: -
size: few
DNA: TGTGCCACGGAGGATCAGCCCCAGCATTTT
CDR3: CATEDQPQHF

V: TRBV3-1
J: TRBJ2-5
D: TRBD2
size: many
DNA: TGTGCCAGCAGCCAAGGTTTAGCGGGGGCCCAAGAGACCCAGTACTTC
CDR3: CASSQGLAGAQETQYF

V: TRBV20-1
J: TRBJ2-2
D: -
size: many
DNA: TGCAGTGCTAGGAAGTCCGGGATTAACACCGGGGAGCTGTTTTTT
CDR3: CSARKSGINTGELFF